This T cell receptor beta chain was found in a study of CD8+ T cells in alopecia areata. Study details: Patients in the treated group were given tofacitinib by mouth, 5 to 10 mg twice a day. Dosing with tofacitinib proceeded for 6 to 18 months, followed by 6 months off drug. Findings of the study overall: With patients, TCR sharing proved less clear than in mice, a difference possibly related to HLA. Many expanded lesional clones persisted in scalp and blood during tofacitinib.

Treatment specified: oral pan-JAK inhibitor, 5-10 mg twice daily. This clone was counted a few times. Its specificity is unknown. Germline V gene sequence: CDR1 MNHEY, CDR2 SVGAGI. CDR3 size: 13 residues. Reverse transcription of extracted RNA yielded cDNA, which provided the sequencing template. Here immunoSEQ multiplex PCR was the method, and the copy in TCRdb shows in-frame clones only, minus some. The table shows about 210,000 clones, with around two fifths occurring only once. The sample here was CD4+ T cells sorted from blood, taken at approximately week 30, from a patient treated with tofacitinib. This receptor was identified in a human donor with alopecia areata. This chain connects TRBV6-5 to TRBJ2-5, with a possible D match to TRBD1 (5 bases). The J call may be faulty, since TRBJ2-7 better matches the DNA end. The CDR3 loop reads CASSYSGVGEQYF. DNA of the CDR3: TGTGCCAGCAGTTACTCAGGGGTAGGCGAGCAGTACTTC.